This T cell receptor (beta chain) was identified during a study of OX40 agonist ivuxolimab in advanced cancers. Study-level information: Cohort: roughly 79% men, mean age around 60, aged roughly 23 to 79.

Trimming took 0 bases from V and 7 from J; bases not matched to a gene: 7. The CDR3 totals 15 residues. Per germline, CDR1 SGHTA and CDR2 FQGTGA. Profiled with immunoSEQ multiplex PCR; TCRdb holds only in-frame clones, not every one. In the table there are about 61,000 clones, approximately 91% of which are singletons. This clone was detected once. The TCR was taken from an adult with an advanced solid tumor such as melanoma, head and neck, liver or kidney cancer. The rearrangement links TRBV7-3 to TRBJ2-7; 9 bases agree with TRBD2. Source: CD4+ or CD8+ T cells sorted from blood, taken in a trial of the OX40 agonist ivuxolimab. The CDR3: CASSLTGSGSEEQYF. CDR3 nucleotide sequence: TGTGCCAGCAGCTTAACTGGTAGCGGGAGTGAAGAGCAGTACTTC.